This T cell receptor (beta chain) was identified in a study of blood T cell repertoires in COVID-19 (dated by TCRdb to the early 2020s). In the study overall: Collaborator samples came from the United States, Italy and Spain and covered acute and convalescent phases of COVID-19. Nearly every sample came with metadata listing a de-identified subject ID, COVID-19 status, age in years and sex. The material from the prospective study consisted of cDNA or gDNA derived from T cells, B-cell-depleted T cells, or PBMCs. The samples were drawn from two sources: the first 160 participants of the ongoing ImmuneRACE study, and 1,200 or so subjects contributed by 6 global collaborators. The repertoires were made available in a free public database intended to serve as a resource for research on the immune response to SARS-CoV-2. Subjects who had been exposed to COVID-19, were actively infected with it, or had recovered from it provided the deeply sampled blood TCRbeta repertoires that made up the dataset. Where available, HLA class I and class II types were taken from metadata supplied by the sample provider and were not determined by assay-based typing.

Collaborating institutions collected whole blood in K2EDTA tubes following their own protocols. For TCRbeta analysis, collaborators shipped samples as frozen whole blood, isolated PBMCs, or DNA extracted from either of those sample types. This clone has only a few counts. It lacks a known antigen. The sample holds no much larger clone one base away, and base qualities are not on file. What the work shows at the level of the full study, not this receptor alone: How much clinical and demographic metadata was included differed by source and by participant, and the metadata was provided uncurated.

TCRbeta CDR3 regions were amplified from genomic DNA by means of the immunoSEQ Assay, a bias-controlled multiplex PCR. Processing in the source paper ran as follows. The number of nucleated cells in each sample was estimated from the amplification of reference gene primers within the assay. To quantify the absolute abundance of each unique TCRbeta CDR3 rearrangement, sequence reads were collapsed and filtered. For each sample, productive Simpson clonality was calculated as the square root of Simpson's diversity index across productive rearrangements. TCRdb took over this immuneACCESS table, retaining in-frame rearrangements with V and J assigned. Such tables are incomplete; in checked studies, under half of the missing clones stem from an unresolved V gene, and the remainder is unexplained. That table is the source of V, J and clone size, and D and trimming were worked out from the DNA. In this sample the table shows about 160,000 clones, around four fifths of which occur a single time. The ten most abundant clones make up approximately 2.6% of the sample.

The CDR3 goes from the cysteine to the phenylalanine over 15 residues. Only the CDR3 region is kept as DNA, spanning 45 bases read in frame from base 1. V sheds 2 bases and J sheds 9 bases, leaving 17 bases between their ends. For CDR1 and CDR2, the germline V gene lists MNHEY and SVGAGI. The clonotype comes from a man between 65 and 85 years old with acute or convalescent COVID-19. Here the chain combines TRBV6-5 and TRBJ2-1, with no reliable assignment of the D segment. Sequencing was performed on peripheral blood. The nucleotides are TGTGCCAGCAGTTACGCTGGTCCCCGGGTTACTGAGCAGTTCTTC. This translates into CASSYAGPRVTEQFF.